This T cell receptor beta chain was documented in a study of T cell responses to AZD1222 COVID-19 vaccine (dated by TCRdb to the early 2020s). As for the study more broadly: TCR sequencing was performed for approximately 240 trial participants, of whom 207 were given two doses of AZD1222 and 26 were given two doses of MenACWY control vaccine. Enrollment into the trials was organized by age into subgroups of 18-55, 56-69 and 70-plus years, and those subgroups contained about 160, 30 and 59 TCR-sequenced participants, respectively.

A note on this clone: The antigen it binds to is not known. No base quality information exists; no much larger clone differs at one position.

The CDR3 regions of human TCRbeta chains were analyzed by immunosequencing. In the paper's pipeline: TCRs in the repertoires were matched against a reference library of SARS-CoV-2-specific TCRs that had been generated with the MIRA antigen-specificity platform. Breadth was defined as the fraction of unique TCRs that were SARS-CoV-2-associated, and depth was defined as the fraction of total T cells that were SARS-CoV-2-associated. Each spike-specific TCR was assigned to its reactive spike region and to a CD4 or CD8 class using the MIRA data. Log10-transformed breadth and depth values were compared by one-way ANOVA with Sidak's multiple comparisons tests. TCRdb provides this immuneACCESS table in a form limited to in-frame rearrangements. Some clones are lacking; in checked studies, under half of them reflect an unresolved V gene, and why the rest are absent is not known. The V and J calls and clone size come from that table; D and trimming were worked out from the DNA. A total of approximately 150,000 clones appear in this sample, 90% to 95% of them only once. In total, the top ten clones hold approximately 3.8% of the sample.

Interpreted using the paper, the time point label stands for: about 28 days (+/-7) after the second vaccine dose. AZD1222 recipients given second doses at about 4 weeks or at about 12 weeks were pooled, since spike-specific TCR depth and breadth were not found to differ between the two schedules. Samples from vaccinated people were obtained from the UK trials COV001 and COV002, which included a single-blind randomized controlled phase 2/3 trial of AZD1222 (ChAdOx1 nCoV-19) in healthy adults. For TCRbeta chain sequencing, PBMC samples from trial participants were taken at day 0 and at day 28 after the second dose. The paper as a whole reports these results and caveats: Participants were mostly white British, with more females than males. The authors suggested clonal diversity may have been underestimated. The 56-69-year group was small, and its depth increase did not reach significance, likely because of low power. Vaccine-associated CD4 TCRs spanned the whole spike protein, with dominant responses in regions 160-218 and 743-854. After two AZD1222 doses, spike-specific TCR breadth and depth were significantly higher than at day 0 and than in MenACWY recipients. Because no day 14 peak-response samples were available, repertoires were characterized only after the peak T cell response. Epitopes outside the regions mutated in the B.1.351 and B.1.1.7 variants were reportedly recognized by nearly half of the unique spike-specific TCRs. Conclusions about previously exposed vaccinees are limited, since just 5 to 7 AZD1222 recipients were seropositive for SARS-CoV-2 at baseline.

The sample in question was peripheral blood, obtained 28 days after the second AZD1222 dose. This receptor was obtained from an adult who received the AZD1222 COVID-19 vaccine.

The CDR3 is CASSPYADHRTDTQYF. The DNA sequence follows: TGCGCCAGCAGCCCCTACGCCGACCATCGCACAGATACGCAGTATTTT. The sequence is built from TRBV5-1 and TRBJ2-3; no D gene can be assigned with confidence. The CDR3 starts with the cysteine, ends with the phenylalanine, and has 16 residues. The kept DNA is CDR3 alone, 48 bases in frame from the first base. Looking up the germline V gene yields CDR1 SGHRS and CDR2 YFSETQ. V is cut by 4 bases and J by 1 base, and the space between the germline ends is 16 bases.